These T cell receptor beta chains were read from a single sample in a study of blood T cells in healthy people across ages. Using its own MiXCR run on the 5' RACE reads, TCRdb lists one record per CDR3 protein. The data contain around 1,600,000 distinct CDR3 sequences, approximately 39% of them singletons. Sample: blood. These receptors were obtained from a woman aged 18-29 years in good health. Each CDR3 is given with its conserved first and last residue. D genes are given only for firm matches. Size is stated for part of the rows, as once, few or many counts, or as a class when the clone is expanded.

J: TRBJ2-3; D: TRBD2; size: few; V: TRBV20-1; CDR3: CSAKGGLAGVTDTQYF; DNA: TGCAGTGCTAAAGGAGGGCTAGCGGGGGTCACAGATACGCAGTATTTT
J: TRBJ2-5; D: .; size: .; V: TRBV5-1; CDR3: CASSSGTPRETQYF; DNA: TGCGCCAGCAGCTCCGGGACTCCCCGAGAGACCCAGTACTTC
J: TRBJ1-2; D: .; size: few; V: TRBV3-1; CDR3: CASSQSTGANYGYTF; DNA: TGTGCCAGCAGCCAATCGACAGGAGCTAACTATGGCTACACCTTC
J: TRBJ2-7; D: .; size: .; V: TRBV6-1; CDR3: CASSEDSINSYEQYF; DNA: TGTGCCAGCAGTGAAGACAGTATAAACTCCTACGAGCAGTACTTC
J: TRBJ2-1; D: TRBD1; size: .; V: TRBV2; CDR3: CASGSGQGVDEQFF; DNA: TGTGCCAGCGGGTCGGGACAGGGGGTCGATGAGCAGTTCTTC
J: TRBJ1-5; D: .; size: few; V: TRBV6-2/TRBV6-3; CDR3: CASSYPLYSNQPQHF; DNA: TGTGCCAGCAGTTACCCGTTGTATAGCAATCAGCCCCAGCATTTT
J: TRBJ1-5; D: .; size: .; V: TRBV20-1; CDR3: CSARETTGDYLYSNQPQHF; DNA: TGCAGTGCTAGGGAAACGACAGGAGATTACCTCTATAGCAATCAGCCCCAGCATTTT
J: TRBJ1-5; D: .; size: .; V: TRBV20-1; CDR3: CSAEGGRNQPQHF; DNA: TGCAGTGCTGAGGGTGGGCGCAATCAGCCCCAGCATTTT
J: TRBJ2-7; D: TRBD1; size: .; V: TRBV10-3; CDR3: CAIAGTVYNEQYF; DNA: TGTGCCATCGCCGGGACAGTCTACAATGAGCAGTACTTC
J: TRBJ1-1; D: .; size: .; V: TRBV4-1; CDR3: CASSQEVLGRLGHTEAFF; DNA: TGCGCCAGCAGCCAAGAGGTTTTGGGCAGGCTTGGGCACACTGAAGCTTTCTTT
J: TRBJ2-7; D: TRBD1; size: .; V: TRBV7-2; CDR3: CASNGQGVSYEQYF; DNA: TGTGCCAGTAATGGACAGGGGGTTTCCTACGAGCAGTACTTC
J: TRBJ1-2; D: .; size: few; V: TRBV27; CDR3: CASSLEASLGYGYTF; DNA: TGTGCCAGCAGTTTAGAGGCCAGTCTGGGGTATGGCTACACCTTC
J: TRBJ1-4; D: .; size: .; V: TRBV20-1; CDR3: CSARDFSGKLFF; DNA: TGCAGTGCTAGAGATTTTTCGGGGAAACTGTTTTTT
J: TRBJ1-5; D: .; size: .; V: TRBV6-5; CDR3: CASSGYRDQPQHF; DNA: TGTGCCAGCAGCGGTTACAGAGATCAGCCCCAGCATTTT
J: TRBJ2-5; D: .; size: .; V: TRBV9; CDR3: CASSVGVEGETQYF; DNA: TGTGCCAGCAGCGTAGGGGTGGAGGGAGAGACCCAGTACTTC
J: TRBJ2-3; D: .; size: .; V: TRBV13; CDR3: CASSLERYGGSTDTQYF; DNA: TGTGCCAGCAGCTTAGAGAGGTACGGCGGAAGCACAGATACGCAGTATTTT
J: TRBJ2-7; D: .; size: few; V: TRBV27; CDR3: CASRERGIYEQYF; DNA: TGTGCCAGCCGAGAAAGGGGTATCTACGAGCAGTACTTC
J: TRBJ2-3; D: .; size: few; V: TRBV7-9; CDR3: CASSLARKGLLTDTQYF; DNA: TGTGCCAGCAGCTTAGCGCGAAAGGGACTTCTCACAGATACGCAGTATTTT
J: TRBJ1-2; D: .; size: few; V: TRBV10-3; CDR3: CAISESVGLYGYTF; DNA: TGTGCCATCAGTGAGTCGGTAGGGCTCTATGGCTACACCTTC
J: TRBJ2-1; D: TRBD2; size: few; V: TRBV6-1; CDR3: CASSEGTSFEQFF; DNA: TGTGCCAGCAGTGAAGGGACTAGCTTTGAGCAGTTCTTC
J: TRBJ2-3; D: .; size: few; V: TRBV9; CDR3: CASSVEPQGYGDTQYF; DNA: TGTGCCAGCAGCGTAGAGCCCCAGGGCTATGGAGATACGCAGTATTTT
J: TRBJ1-5; D: .; size: .; V: TRBV6-1; CDR3: CASTAKGRPVGNQPQHF; DNA: TGTGCCAGCACTGCAAAGGGCAGGCCAGTTGGCAATCAGCCCCAGCATTTT
J: TRBJ1-5; D: TRBD1; size: few; V: TRBV19; CDR3: CASMPTGGLQPQHF; DNA: TGTGCCAGTATGCCGACAGGGGGCTTGCAGCCCCAGCATTTT
J: TRBJ2-3; D: .; size: .; V: TRBV5-1; CDR3: CASSLPGNTDTQYF; DNA: TGCGCCAGCAGCTTGCCGGGAAACACAGATACGCAGTATTTT
J: TRBJ1-2; D: TRBD1; size: once; V: TRBV3-1; CDR3: CASSHVRDRNTNYGYTF; DNA: TGTGCCAGCAGCCATGTGCGGGACAGGAACACTAACTATGGCTACACCTTC
J: TRBJ2-1; D: .; size: few; V: TRBV7-9; CDR3: CASRRGFSYNEQFF; DNA: TGTGCCAGCAGACGCGGGTTCTCCTACAATGAGCAGTTCTTC
J: TRBJ1-1; D: .; size: .; V: TRBV6-2/TRBV6-3; CDR3: CASSHPGPWNTEAFF; DNA: TGTGCCAGCAGTCACCCTGGGCCCTGGAACACTGAAGCTTTCTTT
J: TRBJ2-5; D: .; size: .; V: TRBV20-1; CDR3: CSARGWGGQDGTQYF; DNA: TGCAGTGCTAGAGGCTGGGGGGGCCAGGATGGGACCCAGTACTTC
J: TRBJ2-5; D: .; size: .; V: TRBV7-9; CDR3: CASSLGWNNEQYF; DNA: TGTGCCAGCAGTCTTGGGTGGAACAATGAGCAGTACTTC
J: TRBJ2-7; D: .; size: .; V: TRBV6-5; CDR3: CASSYSVRGAYEQYF; DNA: TGTGCCAGCAGTTACTCGGTCAGGGGGGCATACGAGCAGTACTTC
J: TRBJ2-3; D: TRBD1; size: .; V: TRBV12-3/TRBV12-4; CDR3: CASNLGDRGSPDTQYF; DNA: TGTGCCAGCAATTTAGGCGACAGGGGTTCGCCAGATACGCAGTATTTT
J: TRBJ1-2; D: TRBD1; size: .; V: TRBV7-9; CDR3: CASSTGQGIDGYTF; DNA: TGTGCCAGCAGCACCGGACAGGGGATCGATGGCTACACCTTC
J: TRBJ2-7; D: TRBD2; size: .; V: TRBV2; CDR3: CASASLAGGYEQYF; DNA: TGTGCCAGCGCCTCTTTAGCGGGGGGTTACGAGCAGTACTTC
J: TRBJ2-7; D: TRBD1; size: .; V: TRBV20-1; CDR3: CSASTGGSREQYF; DNA: TGCAGTGCTAGTACAGGGGGTTCTCGAGAGCAGTACTTC
J: TRBJ1-2; D: TRBD1; size: few; V: TRBV24-1; CDR3: CATHRGTSYGYTF; DNA: TGTGCCACCCACAGGGGTACTAGCTATGGCTACACCTTC
J: TRBJ2-3; D: .; size: .; V: TRBV29-1; CDR3: CSVGGVGTDTQYF; DNA: TGCAGCGTTGGAGGGGTGGGCACAGATACGCAGTATTTT
J: TRBJ2-7; D: .; size: .; V: TRBV10-3; CDR3: CAISGAGSISVGQYF; DNA: TGTGCCATCAGTGGGGCGGGTTCAATCTCCGTCGGGCAGTACTTC
J: TRBJ1-2; D: .; size: few; V: TRBV5-5; CDR3: CASSPRGAQGLNYGYTF; DNA: TGTGCCAGCAGCCCCCGGGGGGCACAGGGACTTAACTATGGCTACACCTTC
J: TRBJ2-4; D: TRBD2; size: .; V: TRBV20-1; CDR3: CSARGGRRGVNIQYF; DNA: TGCAGTGCTAGAGGAGGCCGACGGGGGGTTAACATTCAGTACTTC
J: TRBJ2-3; D: TRBD1; size: .; V: TRBV7-3; CDR3: CASSKAGTAADTQYF; DNA: TGTGCCAGCAGCAAGGCCGGGACAGCCGCAGATACGCAGTATTTT
J: TRBJ1-2; D: .; size: .; V: TRBV5-1; CDR3: CASSVVAGGRGYTF; DNA: TGCGCCAGCAGCGTGGTGGCAGGCGGGCGCGGCTACACCTTC
J: TRBJ2-6; D: .; size: once; V: TRBV7-9; CDR3: CASSPMSPGANVLTF; DNA: TGTGCCAGCAGCCCAATGAGCCCTGGGGCCAACGTCCTGACTTTC
J: TRBJ1-2; D: .; size: .; V: TRBV28; CDR3: CASSLPRHSSSGYTF; DNA: TGTGCCAGCAGTCTCCCCCGTCACAGTAGCTCTGGCTACACCTTC
J: TRBJ2-1; D: TRBD2; size: few; V: TRBV12-3/TRBV12-4; CDR3: CASSFGTWTSGIDNEQFF; DNA: TGTGCCAGCAGTTTCGGTACCTGGACTAGCGGGATAGACAATGAGCAGTTCTTC
J: TRBJ1-1; D: .; size: .; V: TRBV9; CDR3: CASSVALSTEAFF; DNA: TGTGCCAGCAGCGTAGCTTTAAGTACTGAAGCTTTCTTT
J: TRBJ1-1; D: TRBD1; size: few; V: TRBV24-1; CDR3: CATKDRPNTEAFF; DNA: TGTGCCACCAAGGACAGGCCGAACACTGAAGCTTTCTTT
J: TRBJ2-5; D: TRBD1; size: .; V: TRBV29-1; CDR3: CSVGRQGLETQYF; DNA: TGCAGCGTTGGTCGACAGGGGTTGGAGACCCAGTACTTC
J: TRBJ2-5; D: TRBD1; size: few; V: TRBV7-9; CDR3: CASSLRDREQETQYF; DNA: TGTGCCAGCAGCTTAAGGGACAGGGAGCAAGAGACCCAGTACTTC
J: TRBJ2-7; D: .; size: few; V: TRBV20-1; CDR3: CSASRTVSSYEQYF; DNA: TGCAGTGCTAGTAGGACGGTAAGCTCCTACGAGCAGTACTTC
J: TRBJ1-4; D: .; size: few; V: TRBV29-1; CDR3: CSVLRWDEKLFF; DNA: TGCAGCGTCCTTAGATGGGATGAAAAACTGTTTTTT
J: TRBJ1-1; D: .; size: .; V: TRBV10-3; CDR3: CAITDTGNTEAFF; DNA: TGTGCCATCACCGATACAGGGAACACTGAAGCTTTCTTT
J: TRBJ2-7; D: .; size: .; V: TRBV4-1; CDR3: CASSQDKSVDFYEQYF; DNA: TGCGCCAGCAGCCAAGATAAAAGTGTAGATTTCTACGAGCAGTACTTC
J: TRBJ2-1; D: .; size: .; V: TRBV6-2/TRBV6-3; CDR3: CASSRRKEQFF; DNA: TGTGCCAGCAGTCGCCGTAAGGAGCAGTTCTTC
J: TRBJ2-1; D: .; size: .; V: TRBV7-9; CDR3: CASSLVESEQFF; DNA: TGTGCCAGCAGCTTAGTTGAGAGTGAGCAGTTCTTC
J: TRBJ1-4; D: TRBD1; size: few; V: TRBV5-1; CDR3: CANPLGDRRIATNEKLFF; DNA: TGCGCCAACCCTCTTGGGGACAGGCGAATCGCAACTAATGAAAAACTGTTTTTT
J: TRBJ1-2; D: TRBD1; size: .; V: TRBV29-1; CDR3: CSIYPGQVYGYTF; DNA: TGCAGCATCTATCCGGGACAGGTCTATGGCTACACCTTC
J: TRBJ2-3; D: .; size: few; V: TRBV5-1; CDR3: CASSLGNSGFTDTQYF; DNA: TGCGCCAGCAGCTTGGGGAACTCGGGTTTCACAGATACGCAGTATTTT
J: TRBJ2-7; D: .; size: few; V: TRBV5-1; CDR3: CASSLVSGETYEQYF; DNA: TGCGCCAGCAGCTTGGTTAGCGGAGAGACCTACGAGCAGTACTTC
J: TRBJ2-2; D: TRBD2; size: few; V: TRBV4-3; CDR3: CASSQDGLAGGYTGELFF; DNA: TGCGCCAGCAGCCAAGATGGGCTAGCGGGGGGATACACCGGGGAGCTGTTTTTT